This T cell receptor (beta chain) is drawn from a study of blood T cell repertoires in COVID-19. About the research overall: Spain, Italy and the United States supplied samples that represented acute and convalescent COVID-19. Sample material is recorded as cDNA or gDNA derived from T cells, B-cell-depleted T cells, or PBMCs.

The CDR3 has 16 amino acids. Deletions cut 0 bases from V and 3 bases from J, with 14 bases between. The V gene's germline CDR1 is SGHAT and CDR2 FQNNGV. Per the study methods: Estimation of nucleated cell counts relied on the amplification of reference gene primers. The data were produced by immunoSEQ multiplex PCR, yet TCRdb's version contains in-frame clones alone and is incomplete. V, J and clone size are taken as reported in that table, and D and trimming were inferred from the DNA itself. Among roughly 66,000 clones listed, 75% to 95% were seen once. This clone was detected only a few times. This TCR derives from a human donor with active COVID-19. The donor label of this sample is uncertain. Sequencing was done on a sample of peripheral blood. The V call is TRBV11-2, the J call TRBJ2-5; weak D call: TRBD2 (5 bases). The CDR3 spells CASSLEPNGVKETQYF. The CDR3 coding sequence is TGTGCCAGCAGCTTAGAGCCAAACGGGGTGAAAGAGACCCAGTACTTC. Combining the CDR3 with reference TRBV11-2 and TRBJ2-5 gives the whole variable domain EAGVAQSPRYKIIEKRQSVAFWCNPISGHATLYWYQQILGQGPKLLIQFQNNGVVDDSQLPKDRFSAERLKGVDSTLKIQPAKLEDSAVYLCASSLEPNGVKETQYFGPGTRLLVL.